The clone carrying this T cell receptor beta chain has ten or more counts. As yet, its antigen is unknown. The data stem from a study of human T cells and chemical hapten exposure. Study-wide background: Subjects had 2% DPC placed on about 2 cm by about 2 cm of upper inner arm skin for sensitization. Study outcomes and limitations: Once DPC sensitization occurred, TCRs above 1 in 1000 frequency showed no change. Versus controls, significantly more large CDR3 similarity clusters arose from expanded TCRs.

The CDR3 consists of 16 residues. Germline V gene data show CDR1 as SQVTM and CDR2 as ANQGSEA. V was clipped by 1 base and J by 7 bases; unmatched bases: 11. TCRdb re-called the RACE reads through MiXCR, storing one row per CDR3 protein. The sample consists of roughly 34,000 distinct CDR3 sequences, 5.5% to 8% of them appearing once. Time point defined: patch test 1, 2 weeks after DPC sensitization. Specified treatment: therapeutic diphenylcyclopropenone sensitization with weekly scalp DPC. Someone pulled total RNA out of unfractionated whole blood. Blood collection happened ahead of applying each patch test.

Sequenced here: whole blood, sampled in connection with sensitization to the hapten diphenylcyclopropenone (DPC). The chain joins TRBV29-1 to TRBJ2-7; TRBD1 matches at 12 bases. The clonotype was recovered from a woman in her 30s with alopecia areata. Some clones in this sample may be carry-over from other donors' samples. In DNA form, the CDR3 reads TGCAGCGTTGAAGGTCAGCGGGACAGGGGGCAGTTGGAGCAGTACTTC. It specifies CSVEGQRDRGQLEQYF.